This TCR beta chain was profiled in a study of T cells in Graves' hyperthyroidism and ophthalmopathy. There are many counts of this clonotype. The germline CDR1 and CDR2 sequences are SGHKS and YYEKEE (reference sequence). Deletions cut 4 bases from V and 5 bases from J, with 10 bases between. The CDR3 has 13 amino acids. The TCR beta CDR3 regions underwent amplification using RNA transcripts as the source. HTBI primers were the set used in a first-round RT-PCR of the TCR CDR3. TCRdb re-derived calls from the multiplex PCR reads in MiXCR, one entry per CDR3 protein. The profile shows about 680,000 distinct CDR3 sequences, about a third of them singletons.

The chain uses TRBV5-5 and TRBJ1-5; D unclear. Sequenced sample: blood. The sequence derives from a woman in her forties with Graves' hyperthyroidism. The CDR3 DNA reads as TGTGCCAGCAGCCCAGGTTGGTATCAGCCCCAGCATTTT. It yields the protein CASSPGWYQPQHF.